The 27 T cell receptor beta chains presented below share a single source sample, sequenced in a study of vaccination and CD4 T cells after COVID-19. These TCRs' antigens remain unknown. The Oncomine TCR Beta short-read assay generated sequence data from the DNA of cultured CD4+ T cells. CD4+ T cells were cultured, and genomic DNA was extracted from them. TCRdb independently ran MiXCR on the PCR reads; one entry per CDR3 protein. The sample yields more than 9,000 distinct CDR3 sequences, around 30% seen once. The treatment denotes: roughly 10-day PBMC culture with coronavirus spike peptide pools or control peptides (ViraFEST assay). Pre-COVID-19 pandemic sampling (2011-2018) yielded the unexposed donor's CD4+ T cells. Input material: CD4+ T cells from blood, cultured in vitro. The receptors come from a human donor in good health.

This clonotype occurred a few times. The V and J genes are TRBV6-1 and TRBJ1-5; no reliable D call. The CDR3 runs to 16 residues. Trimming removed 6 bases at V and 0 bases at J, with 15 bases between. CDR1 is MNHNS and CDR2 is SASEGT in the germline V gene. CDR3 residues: CASSPLYLSSNQPQHF. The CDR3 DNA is TGTGCCAGCAGCCCCCTATACCTATCTAGCAATCAGCCCCAGCATTTT.

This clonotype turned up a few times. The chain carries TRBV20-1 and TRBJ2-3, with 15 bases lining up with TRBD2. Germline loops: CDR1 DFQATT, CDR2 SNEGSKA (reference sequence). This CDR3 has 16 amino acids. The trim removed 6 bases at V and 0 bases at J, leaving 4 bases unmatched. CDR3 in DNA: TGCAGTGCGCGGACTAGCGGGAGGGCTAGCACAGATACGCAGTATTTT. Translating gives CSARTSGRASTDTQYF.

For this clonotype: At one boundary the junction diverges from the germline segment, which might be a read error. The CDR3 bases are TGTGCCAGCAGTTTTGAGGGGCGCCCAGTTGTCTTT. Protein sequence: CASSFEGRPVVF. The V and J genes are TRBV28 and TRBJ1-1; the D gene is possibly TRBD1 (5 bases). Germline CDR1 reads MDHEN; CDR2 reads SYDVKM. The CDR3 sequence is 12 residues long.

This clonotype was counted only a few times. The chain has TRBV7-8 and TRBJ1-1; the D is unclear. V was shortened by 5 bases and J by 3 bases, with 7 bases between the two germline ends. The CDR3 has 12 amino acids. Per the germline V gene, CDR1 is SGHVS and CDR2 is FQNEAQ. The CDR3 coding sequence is TGTGCCAGCAGCCCCCAGGACACTGAAGCTTTCTTT. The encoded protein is CASSPQDTEAFF.

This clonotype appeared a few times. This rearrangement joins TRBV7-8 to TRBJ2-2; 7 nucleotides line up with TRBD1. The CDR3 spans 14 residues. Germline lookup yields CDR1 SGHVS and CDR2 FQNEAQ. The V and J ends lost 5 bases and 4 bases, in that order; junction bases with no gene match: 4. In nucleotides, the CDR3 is TGTGCCAGCAGCGTGGACAGGTTCACCGGGGAGCTGTTTTTT. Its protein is CASSVDRFTGELFF.

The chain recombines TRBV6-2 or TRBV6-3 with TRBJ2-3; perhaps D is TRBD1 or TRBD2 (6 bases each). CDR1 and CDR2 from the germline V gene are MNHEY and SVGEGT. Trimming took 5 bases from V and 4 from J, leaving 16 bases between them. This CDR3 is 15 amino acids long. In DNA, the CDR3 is TGTGCCAGCAGTCATCATGGGGGGCGCCCAGATACGCAGTATTTT. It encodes CASSHHGGRPDTQYF.

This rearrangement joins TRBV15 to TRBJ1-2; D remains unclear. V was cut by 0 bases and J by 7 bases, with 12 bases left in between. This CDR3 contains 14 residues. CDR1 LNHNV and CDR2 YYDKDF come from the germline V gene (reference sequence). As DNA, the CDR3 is TGTGCCACCAGCAGAGATTCGATCGGAACTGGCTACACCTTC. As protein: CATSRDSIGTGYTF.

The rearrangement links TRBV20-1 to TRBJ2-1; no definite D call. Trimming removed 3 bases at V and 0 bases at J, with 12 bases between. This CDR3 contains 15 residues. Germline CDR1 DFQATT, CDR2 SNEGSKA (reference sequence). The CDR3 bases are TGCAGTGCTAGGGTCGGTCGGCGCTCCTACAATGAGCAGTTCTTC. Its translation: CSARVGRRSYNEQFF.

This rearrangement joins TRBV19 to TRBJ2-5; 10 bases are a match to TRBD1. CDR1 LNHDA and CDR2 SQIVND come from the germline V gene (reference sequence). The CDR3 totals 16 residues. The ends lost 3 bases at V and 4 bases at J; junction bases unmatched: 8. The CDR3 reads CASSIRGQGLGETQYF. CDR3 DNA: TGTGCCAGTAGTATCAGGGGACAGGGGTTGGGAGAGACCCAGTACTTC.

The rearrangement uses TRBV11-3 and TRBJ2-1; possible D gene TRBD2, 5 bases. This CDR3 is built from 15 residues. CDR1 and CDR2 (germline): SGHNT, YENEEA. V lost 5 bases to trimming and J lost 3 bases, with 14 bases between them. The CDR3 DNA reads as TGTGCCAGCAGCCGCGACCTAGCCTACTACAATGAGCAGTTCTTC. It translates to CASSRDLAYYNEQFF.

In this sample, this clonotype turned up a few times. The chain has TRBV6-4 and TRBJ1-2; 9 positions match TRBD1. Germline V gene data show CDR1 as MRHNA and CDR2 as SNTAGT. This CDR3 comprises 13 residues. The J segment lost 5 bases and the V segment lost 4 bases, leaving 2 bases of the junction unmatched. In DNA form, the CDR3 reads TGTGCCAGCAGTGTGGACAGGGGATATGGCTACACCTTC. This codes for CASSVDRGYGYTF.

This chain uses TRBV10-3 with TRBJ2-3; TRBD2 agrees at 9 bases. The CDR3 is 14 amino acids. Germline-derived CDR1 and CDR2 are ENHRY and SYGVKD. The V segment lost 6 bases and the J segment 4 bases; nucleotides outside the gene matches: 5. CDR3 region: CAISLIAGADTQYF. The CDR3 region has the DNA TGTGCCATCAGCCTAATAGCGGGAGCAGATACGCAGTATTTT.

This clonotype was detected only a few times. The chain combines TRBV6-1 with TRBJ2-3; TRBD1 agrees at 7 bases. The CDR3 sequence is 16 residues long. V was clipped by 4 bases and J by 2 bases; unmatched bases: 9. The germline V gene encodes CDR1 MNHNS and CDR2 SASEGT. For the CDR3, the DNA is TGTGCCAGCAGTGCTCGACAGGGTTCCCTCACAGATACGCAGTATTTT. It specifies CASSARQGSLTDTQYF.

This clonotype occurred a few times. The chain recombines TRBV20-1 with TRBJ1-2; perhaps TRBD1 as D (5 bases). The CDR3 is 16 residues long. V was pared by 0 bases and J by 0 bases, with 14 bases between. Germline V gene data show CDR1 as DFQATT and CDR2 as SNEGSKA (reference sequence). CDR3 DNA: TGCAGTGCTAGAGAGGGGGAGGCAGTAGCTAACTATGGCTACACCTTC. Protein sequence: CSAREGEAVANYGYTF.

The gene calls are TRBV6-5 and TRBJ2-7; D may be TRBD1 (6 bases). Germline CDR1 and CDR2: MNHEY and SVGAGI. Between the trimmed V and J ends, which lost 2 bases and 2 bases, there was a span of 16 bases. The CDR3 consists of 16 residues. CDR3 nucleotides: TGTGCCAGCAGTTACCTGGGGACACAGGCAACCTACGAGCAGTACTTC. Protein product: CASSYLGTQATYEQYF.

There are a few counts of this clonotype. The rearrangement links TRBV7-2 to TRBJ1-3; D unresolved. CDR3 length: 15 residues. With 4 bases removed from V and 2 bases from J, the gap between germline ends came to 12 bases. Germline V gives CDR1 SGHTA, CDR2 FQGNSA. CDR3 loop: CASSSDMVTGNTIYF. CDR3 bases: TGTGCCAGCAGCTCGGATATGGTGACTGGAAACACCATATATTTT.

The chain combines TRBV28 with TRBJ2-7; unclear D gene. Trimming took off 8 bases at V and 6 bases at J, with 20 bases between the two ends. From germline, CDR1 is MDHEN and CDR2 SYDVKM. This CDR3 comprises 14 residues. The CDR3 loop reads CASWGPGPFSEQYF. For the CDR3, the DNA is TGTGCCAGCTGGGGTCCGGGCCCGTTCTCCGAGCAGTACTTC.

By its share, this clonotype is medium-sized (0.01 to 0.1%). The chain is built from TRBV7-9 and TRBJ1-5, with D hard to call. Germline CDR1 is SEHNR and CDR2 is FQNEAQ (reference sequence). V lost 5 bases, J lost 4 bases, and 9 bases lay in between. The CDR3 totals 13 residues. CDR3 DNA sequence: TGTGCCAGCAGCGACATACCAAATCAGCCCCAGCATTTT. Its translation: CASSDIPNQPQHF.

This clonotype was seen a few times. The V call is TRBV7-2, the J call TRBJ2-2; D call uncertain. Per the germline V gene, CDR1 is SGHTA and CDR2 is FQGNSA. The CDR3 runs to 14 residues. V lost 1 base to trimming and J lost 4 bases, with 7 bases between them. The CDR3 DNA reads TGTGCCAGCAGCTTAGGGCGGCCCACCGGGGAGCTGTTTTTT. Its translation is CASSLGRPTGELFF.

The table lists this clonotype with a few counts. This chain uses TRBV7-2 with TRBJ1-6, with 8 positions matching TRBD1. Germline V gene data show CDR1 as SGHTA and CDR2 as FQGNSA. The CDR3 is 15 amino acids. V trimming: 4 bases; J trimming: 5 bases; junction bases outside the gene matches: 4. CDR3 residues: CASSSQTGDNSPLHF. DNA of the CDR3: TGTGCCAGCAGCTCCCAGACAGGGGATAATTCACCCCTCCACTTT.

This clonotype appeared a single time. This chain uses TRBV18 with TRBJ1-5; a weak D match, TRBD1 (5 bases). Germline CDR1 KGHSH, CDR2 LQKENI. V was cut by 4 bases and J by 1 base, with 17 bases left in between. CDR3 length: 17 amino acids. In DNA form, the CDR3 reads TGTGCCAGCTCACAAACCGGGGGTCCCTTGAGCAATCAGCCCCAGCATTTT. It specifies CASSQTGGPLSNQPQHF.

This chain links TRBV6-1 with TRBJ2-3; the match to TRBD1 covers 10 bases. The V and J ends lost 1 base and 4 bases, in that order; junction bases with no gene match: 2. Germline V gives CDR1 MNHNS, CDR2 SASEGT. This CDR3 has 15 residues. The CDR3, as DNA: TGTGCCAGCAGTGAAGGGGGGACAGGGGCAGATACGCAGTATTTT. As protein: CASSEGGTGADTQYF.

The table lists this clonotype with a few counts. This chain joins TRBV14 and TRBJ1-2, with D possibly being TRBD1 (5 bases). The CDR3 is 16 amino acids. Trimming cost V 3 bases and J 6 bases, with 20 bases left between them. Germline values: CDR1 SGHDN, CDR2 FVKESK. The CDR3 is CASSQAPGPSRDGYTF. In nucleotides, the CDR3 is TGTGCCAGCAGCCAGGCCCCGGGACCCTCAAGGGATGGCTACACCTTC.

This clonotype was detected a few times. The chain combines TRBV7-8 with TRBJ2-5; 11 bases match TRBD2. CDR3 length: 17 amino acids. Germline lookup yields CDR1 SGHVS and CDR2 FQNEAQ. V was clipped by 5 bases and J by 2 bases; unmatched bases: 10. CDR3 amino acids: CASSQTGTSGSQETQYF. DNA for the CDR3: TGTGCCAGCAGCCAAACCGGGACTAGCGGTAGTCAAGAGACCCAGTACTTC.

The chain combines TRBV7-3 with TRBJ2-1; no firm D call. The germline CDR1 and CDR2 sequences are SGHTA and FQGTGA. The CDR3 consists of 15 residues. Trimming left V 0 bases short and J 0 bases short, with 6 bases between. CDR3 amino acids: CASSLTRSSYNEQFF. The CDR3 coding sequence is TGTGCCAGCAGCTTAACTAGGAGCTCCTACAATGAGCAGTTCTTC.

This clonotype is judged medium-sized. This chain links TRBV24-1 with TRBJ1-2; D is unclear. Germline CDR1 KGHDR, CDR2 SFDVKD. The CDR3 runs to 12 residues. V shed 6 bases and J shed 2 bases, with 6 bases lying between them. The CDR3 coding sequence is TGTGCCACCAGTCAGTCCAACTATGGCTACACCTTC. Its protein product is CATSQSNYGYTF.

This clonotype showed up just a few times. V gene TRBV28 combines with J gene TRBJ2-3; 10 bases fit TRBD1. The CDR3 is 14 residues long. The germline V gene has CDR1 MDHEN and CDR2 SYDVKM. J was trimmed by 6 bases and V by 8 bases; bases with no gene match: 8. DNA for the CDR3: TGTGCCAGCCGACGGACAGGGGGGGGTGATACGCAGTATTTT. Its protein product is CASRRTGGGDTQYF. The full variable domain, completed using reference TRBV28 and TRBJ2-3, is DVKVTQSSRYLVKRTGEKVFLECVQDMDHENMFWYRQDPGLGLRLIYFSYDVKMKEKGDIPEGYSVSREKKERFSLILESASTNQTSMYLCASRRTGGGDTQYFGPGTRLTVL.